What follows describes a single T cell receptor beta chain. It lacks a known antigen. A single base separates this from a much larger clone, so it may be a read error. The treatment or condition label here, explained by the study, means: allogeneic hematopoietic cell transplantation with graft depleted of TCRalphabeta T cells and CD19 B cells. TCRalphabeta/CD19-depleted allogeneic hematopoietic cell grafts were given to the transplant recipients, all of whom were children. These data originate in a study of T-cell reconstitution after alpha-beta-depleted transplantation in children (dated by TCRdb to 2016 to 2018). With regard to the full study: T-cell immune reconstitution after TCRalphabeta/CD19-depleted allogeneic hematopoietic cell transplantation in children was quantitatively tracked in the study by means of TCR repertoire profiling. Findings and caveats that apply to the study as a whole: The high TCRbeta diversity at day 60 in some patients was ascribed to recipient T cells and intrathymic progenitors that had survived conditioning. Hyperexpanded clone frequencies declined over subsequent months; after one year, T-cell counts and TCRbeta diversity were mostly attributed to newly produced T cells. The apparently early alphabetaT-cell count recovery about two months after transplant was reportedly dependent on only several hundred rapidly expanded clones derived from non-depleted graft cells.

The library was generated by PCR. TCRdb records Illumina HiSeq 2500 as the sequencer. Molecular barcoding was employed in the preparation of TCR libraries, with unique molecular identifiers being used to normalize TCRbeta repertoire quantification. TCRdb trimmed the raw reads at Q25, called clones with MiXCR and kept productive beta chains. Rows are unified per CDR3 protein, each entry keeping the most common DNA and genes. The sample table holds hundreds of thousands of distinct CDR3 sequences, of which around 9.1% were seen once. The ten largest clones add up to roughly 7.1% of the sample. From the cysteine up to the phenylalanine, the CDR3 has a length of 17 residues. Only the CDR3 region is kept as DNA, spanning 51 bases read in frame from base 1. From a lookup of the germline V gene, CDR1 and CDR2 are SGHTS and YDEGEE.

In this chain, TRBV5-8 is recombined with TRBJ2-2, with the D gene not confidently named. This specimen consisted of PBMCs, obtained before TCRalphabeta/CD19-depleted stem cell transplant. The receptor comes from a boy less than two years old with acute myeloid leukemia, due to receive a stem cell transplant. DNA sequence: TGTGCCAGCAGGTGTCCTTTCCGGTACGAAAACACCCGGGAGCTGTTTTTT. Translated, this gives CASRCPFRYENTRELFF.